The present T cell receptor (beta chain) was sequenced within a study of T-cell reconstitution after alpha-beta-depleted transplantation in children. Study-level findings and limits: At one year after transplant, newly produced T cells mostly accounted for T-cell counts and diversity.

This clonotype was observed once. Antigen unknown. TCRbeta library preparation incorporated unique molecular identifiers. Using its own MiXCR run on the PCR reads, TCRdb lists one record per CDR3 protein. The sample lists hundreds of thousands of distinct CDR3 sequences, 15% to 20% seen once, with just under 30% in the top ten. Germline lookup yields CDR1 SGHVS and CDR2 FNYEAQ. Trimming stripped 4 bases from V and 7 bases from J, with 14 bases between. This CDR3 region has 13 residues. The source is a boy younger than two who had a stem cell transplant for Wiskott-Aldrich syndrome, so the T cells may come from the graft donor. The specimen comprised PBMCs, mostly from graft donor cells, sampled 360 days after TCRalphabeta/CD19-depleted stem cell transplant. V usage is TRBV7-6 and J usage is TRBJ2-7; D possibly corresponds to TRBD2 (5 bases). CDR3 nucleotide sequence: TGTGCCAGCAGCTACCGAGACCCGGGGGAGCAGTACTTC. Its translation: CASSYRDPGEQYF.